These T cell receptor beta chains were read from a single sample in a study of blood T cell repertoires in COVID-19. Assay: immunoSEQ multiplex PCR; the TCRdb copy retains only in-frame clones and omits some. The repertoire consists of approximately 300,000 clones, with around nine tenths occurring once and the leading ten covering approximately 7.5%. Sequencing was performed on peripheral blood. The receptors originated from a woman between 25 and 40 years old with COVID-19, enrolled during active disease. CDR3s include the opening cysteine and the closing phenylalanine or tryptophan. The order of the fields is J gene, clone size, CDR3 length, V gene, D gene, CDR3 DNA, CDR3 protein. A D gene is named only where the DNA matches it firmly. Some rows have no size entry. The others give once, few or many, or a class for an expanded clone.

TRBJ1-6 . 14 TRBV18 . TGTGCCAGCTCACCGACATCAGGAAGGTCACCCCTCCACTTT CASSPTSGRSPLHF
TRBJ2-5 . 14 TRBV5-5 TRBD1 TGTGCCAGCAGCATAGGGACAGGGCAAGAGACCCAGTACTTC CASSIGTGQETQYF
TRBJ1-1 . 16 TRBV28 TRBD1 TGTGCCAGCACTCTTCTTCCGGGACAGGGAATTGCTGAAGCTTTCTTT CASTLLPGQGIAEAFF
TRBJ1-3 . 13 TRBV6-5 TRBD1 TGTGCCAGCAGTCCCGGGACAGTGAACACCATATATTTT CASSPGTVNTIYF
TRBJ1-6 . 15 TRBV30 . TGTGCCTGGAGACCCCCTACAGGGAATAATTCACCCCTCCACTTT CAWRPPTGNNSPLHF
TRBJ1-2 . 12 TRBV2 . TGTGCCAGCACCGAGGAGGGGTTTGGCTACACCTTC CASTEEGFGYTF
TRBJ2-5 . 15 TRBV5-4 . TGTGCCAGCAGCTCAGTACGGGGGTCGGGGGAGACCCAGTACTTC CASSSVRGSGETQYF
TRBJ2-1 . 19 TRBV27 TRBD2 TGTGCCAGCAGTTTAAGGGTGACTAGCGGGAGTAGTTCCTACAATGAGCAGTTCTTC CASSLRVTSGSSSYNEQFF
TRBJ1-1 . 16 TRBV18 . TGTGCCAGCTCACCGAGGCGGGGGGGCTTGAACACTGAAGCTTTCTTT CASSPRRGGLNTEAFF
TRBJ2-2 . 17 TRBV4-3 . TGCGCCAGCAGCCAAGATGGTTCGGGAGCGAGCACCGGGGAGCTGTTTTTT CASSQDGSGASTGELFF
TRBJ2-2 . 17 TRBV19 . TGTGCCAGTAGTCTCCAGGAGGGGACCTTCAACACCGGGGAGCTGTTTTTT CASSLQEGTFNTGELFF
TRBJ2-7 . 14 TRBV2 . TGTGCCAGCAGTGAAGGGGCAGGGCTCTACGAGCAGTACTTC CASSEGAGLYEQYF
TRBJ1-5 . 15 TRBV28 . TGTGCCAGCAGTTTACCCCTCGGACAGTATCAGCCCCAGCATTTT CASSLPLGQYQPQHF
TRBJ2-4 . 17 TRBV7-9 TRBD2 TGTGCCAGCAGCGAGTTGGCTAGCGGGATAGCCAAAAACATTCAGTACTTC CASSELASGIAKNIQYF
TRBJ1-1 . 14 TRBV7-2 . TGTGCCAGCAGCTTAGGGCAGGCAAACACTGAAGCTTTCTTT CASSLGQANTEAFF
TRBJ2-7 . 15 TRBV10-3 TRBD1 TGTGCCATATCTTCCGACAGGGTCGACATCTACGAGCAGTACTTC CAISSDRVDIYEQYF
TRBJ2-3 . 18 TRBV9 TRBD2 TGTGCCAGCAGCGTAGGAGTAGCGGGAGGGCCGAGCACAGATACGCAGTATTTT CASSVGVAGGPSTDTQYF
TRBJ2-5 . 13 TRBV2 TRBD1 TGTGCCAGCAGACGGACAGGCGGAGAGACCCAGTACTTC CASRRTGGETQYF
TRBJ2-7 . 14 TRBV6-5 . TGTGCCAGCAGTTCCCCCGGAGAAGCCTACGAGCAGTACTTC CASSSPGEAYEQYF
TRBJ2-1 once 15 TRBV5-1 TRBD1 TGCGCCAGCAGCTTGGTGGGACAGGGGGCGAGTGAGCAGTTCTTC CASSLVGQGASEQFF
TRBJ1-6 . 15 TRBV11-2 TRBD1 TGTGCCAGCAGCTTCGTGACAGGGGGTAATTCACCCCTCCACTTT CASSFVTGGNSPLHF
TRBJ2-1 . 13 TRBV2 . TGTGCCAGCAGAGGCCCTAGCTACAATGAGCAGTTCTTC CASRGPSYNEQFF
TRBJ2-2 . 15 TRBV11-2 TRBD1 TGTGCCAGCAGCCGGACAGGGGGAAGCACCGGGGAGCTGTTTTTT CASSRTGGSTGELFF
TRBJ2-3 . 16 TRBV7-9 TRBD1 TGTGCCAGCAGCTTAGCGGCGGAGACAGGGGCAGATACGCAGTATTTT CASSLAAETGADTQYF
TRBJ2-3 . 14 TRBV2 TRBD2 TGTGCCACGCAAACTAGCGGGAGGTTGGATACGCAGTATTTT CATQTSGRLDTQYF
TRBJ2-1 . 17 TRBV6-1 TRBD2 TGTGCCAGCAGTGATGGGTTGTCTAGCGGGAGTTATGATGAGCAGTTCTTC CASSDGLSSGSYDEQFF
TRBJ1-5 . 12 TRBV29-1 . TGCAGCGCCTTGGGCGGGAATCAGCCCCAGCATTTT CSALGGNQPQHF
TRBJ1-5 once 14 TRBV7-9 . TGTGCCAGCAGGGGAGGTGCTAACAATCAGCCCCAGCATTTT CASRGGANNQPQHF
TRBJ1-1 once 14 TRBV28 . TGTGCCAGCAGTTTACGAGGGGGTGGGACTGAAGCTTTCTTT CASSLRGGGTEAFF
TRBJ2-1 . 15 TRBV27 . TGTGCCAGCAGTTTCTTGGGGGGCTCCTACAATGAGCAGTTCTTC CASSFLGGSYNEQFF
TRBJ1-3 . 17 TRBV11-2 . TGTGCCAGCAGCTTAGCCCCAAGTCAAGCTCTTGGAAACACCATATATTTT CASSLAPSQALGNTIYF
TRBJ2-7 . 15 TRBV28 . TGTGCCAGCAGTTTGGGGGACTCTAGCTCCTACGAGCAGTACTTC CASSLGDSSSYEQYF
TRBJ1-1 . 12 TRBV12-3/TRBV12-4 . TGTGCCAGCAGTTTAGCGGGGGGGTGGGCTTTCTTT CASSLAGGWAFF
TRBJ2-7 . 14 TRBV2 TRBD1 TGTGCCAGCAGCGCTCCGGGACAGATCTACGAGCAGTACTTC CASSAPGQIYEQYF
TRBJ2-3 . 21 TRBV15 TRBD2 TGTGCCACCAGCAGACTCGGGCCCCTGCAGAATCTAGCGGAGCCCACAGATACGCAGTATTTT CATSRLGPLQNLAEPTDTQYF
TRBJ1-1 . 15 TRBV2 TRBD1 TGTGCCAGCAACCTCTTGGGACAGGGTGGGACTGAAGCTTTCTTT CASNLLGQGGTEAFF